The present TCR beta chain was sequenced within a study of shared clonotypes between healthy human individuals. About the research overall: A few men and two women, aged 18 to 49, were donors. Donors had three CD4 naive, three CD4 memory, two CD8 naive and one CD8 memory plate apiece.

Splitting of each subset's genomic DNA was done evenly across several immunoSEQ plates. TCRdb's copy holds only in-frame clones and misses some; the assay was immunoSEQ multiplex PCR. The profile shows nearly 1 million clones, about three quarters of them singletons. Findings and caveats of the study: Between four donors, naive CD4 clonotypes were shared at a level of roughly 5.5%.

As concerns this clone: Its target is unknown. Other nucleotide sequences from this sample produce the same CDR3.

Trimming shortened V by 4 bases and J by 0 bases, and 12 bases separated the two germline ends. The CDR3 runs to 16 residues. CDR1 and CDR2 from the germline V gene are MNHEY and SVGAGI. The V and J genes are TRBV6-5 and TRBJ1-4; TRBD1 is a possible D gene (5 bases). The clonotype comes from a man aged 18 to 30 in good health. The sample comprised memory CD4+ T cells sorted from blood. Subset given: CD45RA-negative fraction. The CDR3 DNA reads as TGTGCCAGCAGTTCGGGGACTGGGGCAACTAATGAAAAACTGTTTTTT. Translated: CASSSGTGATNEKLFF.